This TCR beta chain was observed in a study of blood T cell repertoires in COVID-19. Per the study methods: Using reference gene primer amplification, nucleated cell counts were estimated. TCRdb's table, derived via immunoSEQ multiplex PCR, lists solely in-frame clones and lacks some. The V and J calls and clone size were taken over from that table, and D and trimming were inferred from the DNA. The data hold over 200,000 clones, with about 94% observed a single time. Trimming cost V 4 bases and J 11 bases; bases outside gene matches: 20. Germline values: CDR1 LNHDA, CDR2 SQIVND (reference sequence). This CDR3 has 18 residues. During active infection, Seattle patients enrolled and were then monitored through disease.

The chain links TRBV19 to TRBJ1-4; TRBD1 matches 9 bases. This TCR was recovered from a man in his sixties with COVID-19, enrolled during active disease. Sequencing input: peripheral blood. As DNA, the CDR3 is TGTGCCAGTAGTACTGTTCCAACCCCGGGGACAGGGTTGAGGAAACTGTTTTTT. It specifies CASSTVPTPGTGLRKLFF.